Below are 32 T cell receptor beta chains sequenced from a single sample in a study of neurological immune-mediated disorders. TCRdb re-called the 5' RACE reads through MiXCR, storing one row per CDR3 protein. The sample lists about 120,000 distinct CDR3 sequences, about 3.2% occurring once. The material sequenced was PBMCs. These receptors were taken from a woman in her 30s with multiple sclerosis.

In this sample, this clonotype turned up many times. V gene TRBV5-1 combines with J gene TRBJ2-1; 12 bases map to TRBD2. J was trimmed by 6 bases and V by 0 bases; bases with no gene match: 4. CDR1 and CDR2 from the germline V gene are SGHRS and YFSETQ. This CDR3 is 16 amino acids long. CDR3 sequence (DNA): TGCGCCAGCAGCTTGGGGGCTAGCGGGAGGGGCAATGAGCAGTTCTTC. Encoded protein: CASSLGASGRGNEQFF.

This clonotype has a count of ten or more. The chain combines TRBV7-8 with TRBJ2-1; 13 bases are shared with TRBD2. CDR3 length equals 19 residues. Germline-derived CDR1 and CDR2 are SGHVS and FQNEAQ. Unmatched junction bases numbered 18, after V lost 5 bases and J lost 8 bases. The CDR3: CASSKRGRLAGGGTDEQFF. The CDR3 DNA sequence: TGTGCCAGCAGCAAACGGGGGCGACTAGCGGGAGGCGGTACAGATGAGCAGTTCTTC.

This clonotype turned up a few times. The rearrangement uses TRBV5-1 and TRBJ2-7; D call uncertain. This CDR3 contains 11 residues. The ends were cut back, 3 bases at V and 3 bases at J, with 4 bases in the middle. The germline CDR1 and CDR2 sequences are SGHRS and YFSETQ. The CDR3 coding sequence is TGCGCCAGCAGCTCGCTCTACGAGCAGTACTTC. Protein sequence: CASSSLYEQYF.

Many counts were recorded for this clonotype. This chain connects TRBV20-1 to TRBJ1-1; 8 bases line up with TRBD1. CDR3 length: 14 residues. V lost 1 base and J lost 6; bases outside the gene matches: 7. The V gene's germline CDR1 is DFQATT and CDR2 SNEGSKA (reference sequence). CDR3 sequence: CSARGLDRGPEAFF. CDR3 nucleotide sequence: TGCAGTGCTAGAGGTCTCGACAGGGGCCCTGAAGCTTTCTTT.

This clonotype was recorded many times. The CDR3 bases are TGTGCCAGCAGCTTAAGCCTGCTCTTCGGGGAGCTGTTTTTT. Its protein is CASSLSLLFGELFF. The chain recombines TRBV7-9 with TRBJ2-2; D gene ambiguous. Germline V gene data show CDR1 as SEHNR and CDR2 as FQNEAQ (reference sequence). The CDR3 extends over 14 amino acids. Trimming shortened V by 2 bases and J by 7 bases, and 11 bases separated the two germline ends.

This clonotype was observed many times. The chain carries TRBV19 and TRBJ1-2; TRBD1 agrees at 9 bases. The CDR3 spans 14 residues. Germline loops: CDR1 LNHDA, CDR2 SQIVND (reference sequence). After removal of 7 bases from V and 2 bases from J, the junction contained 5 bases not matched to a gene. The CDR3 coding sequence is TGTGCCAGTATAGGGACAGGGATAAACTATGGCTACACCTTC. Protein sequence: CASIGTGINYGYTF.

This clonotype was counted at least ten times. The chain combines TRBV27 with TRBJ2-1; D gene unclear. The CDR3 loop spans 13 amino acids. V was cut by 3 bases and J by 9 bases, with 12 bases left in between. Germline CDR1 is MNHEY and CDR2 is SMNVEV (reference sequence). CDR3 sequence: CASSFLLNLEQFF. CDR3 nucleotide sequence: TGTGCCAGCAGTTTTCTCCTCAACCTTGAGCAGTTCTTC.

This clonotype was detected many times. V is TRBV7-8 and J is TRBJ2-3; D is ambiguous. In germline, CDR1 is SGHVS, CDR2 FQNEAQ. V shed 0 bases and J shed 2 bases, with 12 bases lying between them. The length of the CDR3 is 16 residues. CDR3: CASSLAPTQFTDTQYF. As DNA, the CDR3 is TGTGCCAGCAGCTTAGCGCCGACACAATTCACAGATACGCAGTATTTT.

The chain has TRBV29-1 and TRBJ2-3; 8 nucleotides agree with TRBD1. The CDR3 has 14 residues. The germline V gene encodes CDR1 SQVTM and CDR2 ANQGSEA. V gave up 5 bases and J gave up 6 bases; unmatched junction bases: 10. The CDR3, as DNA: TGCAGCGTTCTGGACAGGGAACACGCGGATACGCAGTATTTT. Its translation: CSVLDREHADTQYF.

This clonotype was counted ten times or more. This chain links TRBV20-1 with TRBJ2-3, with 7 bases that match TRBD1. V gave up 1 base and J gave up 3 bases; unmatched junction bases: 10. The CDR3 spans 16 residues. CDR1 and CDR2 (germline): DFQATT, SNEGSKA (reference sequence). The CDR3 protein is CSARGQGLGRTDTQYF. CDR3 DNA sequence: TGCAGTGCTAGAGGACAGGGTTTGGGAAGAACAGATACGCAGTATTTT.

This clonotype was seen only a few times. The chain joins TRBV30 to TRBJ2-2; the D is unclear. The V gene's germline CDR1 is GTSNPN and CDR2 SVGIG (reference sequence). V lost 3 bases and J 6 bases, leaving 5 bases between the germline ends. The CDR3 runs 11 residues. CDR3 region: CAWRWAGELFF. The CDR3 nucleotides are TGTGCCTGGAGGTGGGCCGGGGAGCTGTTTTTT.

As for this clonotype: The germline gene is not matched at one end of the junction; a read error may be the cause. The chain recombines TRBV7-2 with TRBJ1-5; 11 bases are shared with TRBD1. The CDR3 is 15 residues long. The germline V gene has CDR1 SGHTA and CDR2 FQGNSA. The CDR3 DNA follows: TGTGCCAGCAGCTCGGACAGGGGGCGCGGTCAGCACCAGCATTTT. This gives the protein CASSSDRGRGQHQHF.

This clonotype was counted at least ten times. CDR3 DNA sequence: TGTGCCAGCAGCCGTACGGCGGGGGCCGATGAGCAGTTCTTC. It yields the protein CASSRTAGADEQFF. V gene TRBV9 combines with J gene TRBJ2-1; perhaps TRBD2 as D (7 bases). V lost 4 bases and J lost 8, with 16 bases in between. This CDR3 is 14 amino acids long. Germline CDR1 reads SGDLS; CDR2 reads YYNGEE.

This clonotype was counted many times. V usage is TRBV20-1 and J usage is TRBJ2-7; 8 nucleotides match TRBD1. V was pared by 5 bases and J by 3 bases, with 12 bases of the junction left unmatched. Germline lookup yields CDR1 DFQATT and CDR2 SNEGSKA (reference sequence). This CDR3 region has 15 residues. The CDR3 bases are TGCAGTGCTGTCGATATCGGGGGACAGGTCTACGAGCAGTACTTC. It specifies CSAVDIGGQVYEQYF.

In its sample, this clonotype was seen many times. The chain couples TRBV20-1 to TRBJ1-1, with 7 bases fitting TRBD1. The CDR3 loop spans 14 amino acids. Losses at the gene ends were 4 bases for V and 2 bases for J; bases not matched to a gene: 7. Germline-derived CDR1 and CDR2 are DFQATT and SNEGSKA (reference sequence). The chain's CDR3 is CSANPGQKNTEAFF. In DNA form, the CDR3 reads TGCAGTGCTAATCCGGGACAGAAAAACACTGAAGCTTTCTTT.

This clonotype was detected a few times. A much larger clone lies a single base off, so this may be a read error. The chain uses TRBV20-1 and TRBJ1-5; possibly TRBD1 for D (5 bases). There are 13 residues in the CDR3. The germline CDR1 and CDR2 sequences are DFQATT and SNEGSKA (reference sequence). The CDR3 coding sequence is TGCAGTGCCAGGGAGATTGACAATCAGCACCAGCATTTT. It codes for CSAREIDNQHQHF.

This clonotype was seen repeatedly, ten times or more. The chain employs TRBV20-1 and TRBJ1-2, with D possibly TRBD1 on 5 matching bases. V lost 2 bases, J lost 5 bases, and 15 bases lay in between. The length of the CDR3 is 14 residues. Germline-derived CDR1 and CDR2 are DFQATT and SNEGSKA (reference sequence). The CDR3 sequence: CSARLGTRRYGYTF. CDR3 nucleotides: TGCAGTGCTAGATTGGGGACTCGGCGATATGGCTACACCTTC.

This clonotype has at least ten counts. The chain combines TRBV6-6 with TRBJ1-1; D may be TRBD1 (5 bases). The CDR3 covers 10 residues. CDR1 is MNHNY, CDR2 SVGAGI, per germline (reference sequence). The ends were cut back, 8 bases at V and 4 bases at J, with 5 bases in the middle. CDR3 loop: CASGGTEAFF. DNA for the CDR3: TGTGCCAGCGGGGGCACTGAAGCTTTCTTT.

This clonotype appeared a few times. The chain has TRBV7-6 and TRBJ2-7; a weak D match, TRBD1 (5 bases). V was shortened by 1 base and J by 5 bases, with 15 bases between the two germline ends. From germline, CDR1 is SGHVS and CDR2 FNYEAQ. This CDR3 has 15 residues. The CDR3 spells CASSLGGMVGNEQYF. The CDR3 nucleotides read TGTGCCAGCAGCTTAGGGGGCATGGTGGGGAACGAGCAGTACTTC.

The chain employs TRBV7-8 and TRBJ1-5; 7 nucleotides agree with TRBD1. CDR3 length: 17 residues. With 4 bases clipped from V and 7 bases from J, the junction kept 16 bases outside the gene matches. Germline V gene lookup returns CDR1 SGHVS and CDR2 FQNEAQ. Here the CDR3 reads CASSSSIRDSPAQPQHF. DNA for the CDR3: TGTGCCAGCAGCTCCTCTATCCGGGACAGTCCGGCACAGCCCCAGCATTTT. Based on the CDR3 plus reference TRBV7-8 and TRBJ1-5, the full variable domain is GAGVSQSPRYKVAKRGQDVALRCDPISGHVSLFWYQQALGQGPEFLTYFQNEAQLDKSGLPSDRFFAERPEGSVSTLKIQRTQQEDSAVYLCASSSSIRDSPAQPQHFGDGTRLSIL.

At least ten counts were recorded for this clonotype. V and J are TRBV19 and TRBJ1-2; tentatively, D is TRBD1 (6 bases). CDR3 length equals 13 residues. Trimming pared 6 bases from V and 7 bases from J, leaving 15 bases between. Looked up from germline, CDR1 is LNHDA and CDR2 is SQIVND (reference sequence). CDR3 protein: CASRWRGQVGYTF. CDR3 DNA: TGTGCCAGTAGATGGCGGGGGCAGGTTGGCTACACCTTC.

The sample holds many counts of this clonotype. V usage is TRBV5-1 and J usage is TRBJ1-1, with TRBD1 matching 8 bases. In germline, CDR1 is SGHRS, CDR2 YFSETQ. CDR3 size: 12 residues. J was trimmed by 6 bases and V by 4 bases; bases with no gene match: 2. CDR3 sequence (DNA): TGCGCCAGCAGCATGGACAGGGCTGAAGCTTTCTTT. Its protein is CASSMDRAEAFF.

The sample holds many counts of this clonotype. The chain is built from TRBV27 and TRBJ2-2; 9 nucleotides match TRBD1. The V and J ends lost 6 bases and 1 base, in that order; junction bases with no gene match: 6. Germline CDR1 reads MNHEY; CDR2 reads SMNVEV (reference sequence). CDR3 size: 16 residues. The chain's CDR3 is CASRQGALRNTGELFF. The CDR3 region has the DNA TGTGCCAGCAGACAGGGGGCGCTTAGGAACACCGGGGAGCTGTTTTTT.

This clonotype was detected ten times or more. CDR3 residues: CASSLKGGARSTEAFF. The CDR3 nucleotides read TGCGCCAGCAGCTTGAAAGGGGGCGCGCGGAGCACTGAAGCTTTCTTT. This chain connects TRBV5-1 to TRBJ1-1; TRBD1 matches at 7 bases. The trim removed 1 base at V and 4 bases at J, leaving 10 bases unmatched. The CDR3 runs to 16 residues. Germline CDR1 and CDR2: SGHRS and YFSETQ.

This clonotype was seen at least ten times. The rearrangement links TRBV7-6 to TRBJ1-2; D is unresolved. Trimming stripped 4 bases from V and 0 bases from J, with 12 bases between. CDR1 and CDR2 from the germline V gene are SGHVS and FNYEAQ. This CDR3 is 15 amino acids long. CDR3 protein: CASSSYGGANYGYTF. DNA for the CDR3: TGTGCCAGCAGCTCCTATGGCGGGGCTAACTATGGCTACACCTTC.

This clonotype appeared many times. V is TRBV5-6 and J is TRBJ1-4; TRBD1 is a possible D gene (5 bases). V was trimmed by 1 base and J by 5 bases, leaving 9 bases between them. Germline V gene lookup returns CDR1 SGHDT and CDR2 YYEEEE. The CDR3 extends over 14 amino acids. The CDR3 is CASSLRGLNEKLFF. As DNA, the CDR3 is TGTGCCAGCAGCTTGAGGGGACTCAATGAAAAACTGTTTTTT.

This clonotype was detected ten times or more. The chain uses TRBV7-9 and TRBJ2-7, with unresolved D. The CDR3 length is 11 residues. Trimming shortened V by 5 bases and J by 3 bases, and 5 bases separated the two germline ends. CDR1 is SEHNR, CDR2 FQNEAQ, per germline (reference sequence). The CDR3 nucleotides are TGTGCCAGCAGCACCTACTACGAGCAGTACTTC. It translates to CASSTYYEQYF.

This clonotype was counted at least ten times. This chain links TRBV5-6 with TRBJ2-7; D is unresolved. Trimming pared 2 bases from V and 3 bases from J, leaving 12 bases between. Germline V lookup: CDR1 SGHDT, CDR2 YYEEEE. The CDR3 is 14 residues long. CDR3 loop: CASSLANKVYEQYF. CDR3 nucleotides: TGTGCCAGCAGCTTAGCAAATAAGGTCTACGAGCAGTACTTC.

This clonotype was seen at least ten times. The rearrangement links TRBV7-8 to TRBJ1-1; D remains ambiguous. Trimming cost V 5 bases and J 4 bases, with 11 bases left between them. CDR1 and CDR2 (germline): SGHVS, FQNEAQ. This CDR3 spans 13 amino acids. CDR3 residues: CASSPGRPTEAFF. As DNA, the CDR3 is TGTGCCAGCAGCCCCGGTCGTCCCACTGAAGCTTTCTTT.

As for this clonotype: Possible read error: a much larger clone is one base away. The chain links TRBV5-1 to TRBJ2-7, with TRBD1 identical over 10 bases. After removal of 4 bases from V and 3 bases from J, the junction contained 7 bases not matched to a gene. Germline V gene lookup returns CDR1 SGHRS and CDR2 YFSETQ. The length of the CDR3 is 15 residues. Here the CDR3 reads CASSHGTGDLYEQYF. The CDR3 DNA is TGCGCCAGCAGCCACGGGACAGGGGATCTCTACGAGCAGTACTTC.

This clonotype has ten or more counts. V is TRBV7-2 and J is TRBJ2-7; maybe TRBD2 (6 bases). The V and J ends lost 5 bases and 2 bases respectively, with 13 bases between them. Germline values: CDR1 SGHTA, CDR2 FQGNSA. CDR3 length: 14 residues. CDR3 nucleotides: TGTGCCAGCAGCGCACTTAGCGGTACCTACGAGCAGTACTTC. This sequence encodes CASSALSGTYEQYF.

This clonotype showed up many times. DNA for the CDR3: TGTGCCATGGCGGTCAGGGGGAGGGGGGGCACTGAAGCTTTCTTT. Its protein product is CAMAVRGRGGTEAFF. The rearrangement uses TRBV12-3 or TRBV12-4 and TRBJ1-1; 7 bases align to TRBD1. The CDR3 is made up of 15 amino acids. V shed 10 bases and J 4 bases; nucleotides not matched to a gene: 15.